The text below deals with one TCR beta chain. Its antigen is currently not known. Base quality data are lacking; no much larger clone is found one base away. Trimming leaves V shorter by 4 bases and J shorter by 8 bases, with the junction holding 7 bases beyond the gene matches. The CDR3 contains 13 residues, cysteine and phenylalanine counted. Only the CDR3 DNA is retained, 39 bases long and in frame from the first base. Taken from the germline V gene (reference sequence), the CDR1 and CDR2 loops are LNHDA and SQIVND. The donors were healthy, HIV-negative adults with no recently reported acute infections or vaccinations. All donors were Caucasian adults living in Nashville, Tennessee, USA. Magnetic negative selection was used to enrich CD4+ T cells, after which naive cells were positively selected on CD45RA and the negative fraction became the memory subset. Blood was collected by leukapheresis, and PBMCs were isolated by Ficoll-Histopaque density gradient centrifugation and then cryopreserved in liquid nitrogen vapor phase. Analytical flow cytometry was used to check the purity and quantity of every magnetically sorted T cell population. Each sorted fraction had its genomic DNA isolated and then quantified by UV absorbance on a Nanodrop 2000c.

TCR CDR3 regions were amplified from genomic DNA by multiplex PCR using the deep immunoSEQ assay. For each cell subset, the extracted genomic DNA was distributed evenly across all wells of several immunoSEQ 96-well plates, and each plate served as one replicate. Each replicate PCR for sorted subsets received 200 ng genomic DNA, equal to roughly 33,000 T cell genomes. Purified libraries were measured with a Qubit 3.0 fluorometer, size-checked on a Bioanalyzer 2100, and measured again with the KAPA Library Quantification kit. A separate single-read 150-cycle Illumina NextSeq 550 flow cell was used to sequence each immunoSEQ 96-well plate. Concerning the study's data processing: The immunoSEQ output contained only junctional sequences without quality scores, so filtering could not match that applied to full-length reads. Sequences were annotated with PyIR, a Python wrapper for IgBLAST v1.9, using IMGT germline references to assign V/J genes and CDR3. Reads with weak V/J assignments (E-value above 1e-6), missing CDR3, stop codons, out-of-frame junctions, or ambiguous translated residues were removed. V3J clonotypes were defined as sequences sharing an identical inferred V gene, J gene, and CDR3 amino acid sequence. The percentage overlap between two repertoires was calculated by dividing the number of shared unique clonotypes by the size of the smaller repertoire. RTK rarefaction, the Chao1 estimator, and Recon v2.1 estimates of unobserved clonotypes were used to assess repertoire richness. Generation probabilities for all TCRbeta clonotypes obtained by the gDNA method from a handful of donors were computed using OLGA. In TCRdb, the immuneACCESS table is reduced to in-frame sequences with V and J assigned. These tables do not hold every clone; where another copy was compared, an unresolved V gene accounts for under half, and the others remain unexplained. V, J and clone size reflect that table, while D and trimming were determined from the DNA. Across this sample there are about 1.4 million clones, with approximately 96% seen only once. Clones ranked in the top ten supply 0.95% to 1.5% of the sample.

This sample was taken from a study of shared clonotypes between healthy human individuals (dated by TCRdb to 2020 to 2021). Study-wide context: The cohort included three men and a couple of women between 18 and 49 years of age. Per donor, three plates each were used for CD4 naive and CD4 memory, two for CD8 naive, and one for CD8 memory. The study deeply sequenced blood TCR repertoires of several healthy adults to estimate repertoire size and the extent of clonotype sharing between individuals. To increase sequencing depth and limit assay-specific biases, TCR repertoire library preparation and sequencing were carried out by different laboratories using diverse techniques. Leukapheresis yielded between about 0.85 and 9 billion PBMCs per donor.

Study-wide findings and limitations: The small number of donors limited the genetic and exposure-history diversity represented. When four donors were compared, the shared fraction of clonotypes was 5% to 6.5% for naive CD4, about 4% for naive CD8, about 2.5% for memory CD4, and 0.4% for memory CD8. Pairwise subsampling led to the expectation that sequencing depth would affect the degree of clonotype sharing among donors. Even with the large sequencing depth, rarefaction of the sorted-subset datasets indicated that sequencing was incomplete. Naive subsets generally had larger estimated clonotype richness than memory subsets did. Higher generation probabilities were observed for clonotypes shared by all four sorted-subset donors than for non-shared clonotypes. Only blood was sampled, and tissue TCR repertoires likely differ from those in blood.

Recombination linked TRBV19 to TRBJ1-2, with 7 bases aligning to TRBD1. Sequenced sample: naive CD4+ T cells sorted from blood. According to the study, the label for this sample's cell subset or site signals: CD45RA+ positively selected. The TCR sequence derives from a man aged 25-45 years in good health. The CDR3 loop reads CASSKDRVGGYTF. Here is the DNA: TGTGCCAGTAGTAAAGACAGGGTCGGAGGCTACACCTTC.